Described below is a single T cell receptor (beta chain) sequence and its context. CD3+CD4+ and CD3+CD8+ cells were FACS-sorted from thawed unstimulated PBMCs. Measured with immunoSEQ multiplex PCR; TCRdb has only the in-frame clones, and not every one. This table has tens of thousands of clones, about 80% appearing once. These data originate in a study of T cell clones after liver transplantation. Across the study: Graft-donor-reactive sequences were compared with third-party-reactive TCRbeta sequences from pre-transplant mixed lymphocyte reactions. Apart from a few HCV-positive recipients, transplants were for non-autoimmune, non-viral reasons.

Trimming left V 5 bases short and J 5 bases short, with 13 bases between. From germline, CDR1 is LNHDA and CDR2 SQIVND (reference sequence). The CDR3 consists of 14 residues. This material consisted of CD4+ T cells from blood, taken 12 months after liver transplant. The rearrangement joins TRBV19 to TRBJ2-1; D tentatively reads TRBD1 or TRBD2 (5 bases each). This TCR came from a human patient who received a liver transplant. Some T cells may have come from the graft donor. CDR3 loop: CASSPPGRNNEQFF. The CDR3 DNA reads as TGTGCCAGTAGTCCCCCGGGACGAAACAATGAGCAGTTCTTC.